The clone carrying this T cell receptor (beta chain) was recorded a few times. Per germline, CDR1 MGHRA and CDR2 YSYEKL. The V and J ends lost 2 bases and 6 bases, in that order; junction bases with no gene match: 7. CDR3 length: 16 residues. This specimen belongs to a study of identical twins. TCRdb reprocessed the 5' RACE reads with MiXCR, giving one entry per CDR3 protein. The sample includes about 810,000 distinct CDR3 sequences, 9% to 15% of them seen just once. This same sample was also part of a study on yellow fever vaccine responses in identical twins.

Sequencing was performed on PBMCs. The TCR originated in a woman aged 18-29 years in good health. The rearrangement links TRBV4-1 to TRBJ2-5, with TRBD2 matching over 12 bases. The CDR3 sequence: CASSQFLLAGGKTQYF. In DNA, the CDR3 is TGCGCCAGCAGCCAATTTCTCCTAGCGGGAGGGAAGACCCAGTACTTC.